These 8 T cell receptor beta chains were all obtained from the same sample, sequenced in a study of blood T cell repertoires in COVID-19. Assay used: immunoSEQ multiplex PCR; TCRdb lists only in-frame clones, some missing. Found here are about 59,000 clones, over 75% of them singletons; the top ten hold roughly 6.7%. Sequenced sample: peripheral blood. These receptors were taken from a man between 60 and 70 years old with acute or convalescent COVID-19.

This clone appeared a single time. The V call is TRBV27, the J call TRBJ1-4; D ambiguous. Trimming removed 5 bases from V and 4 bases from J, with 17 bases in between. Germline values: CDR1 MNHEY, CDR2 SMNVEV (reference sequence). The CDR3 runs to 16 residues. Here the CDR3 DNA reads TGTGCCAGCAGTCCGACTCCCCGGGTACTTAATGAAAAACTGTTTTTT. This codes for CASSPTPRVLNEKLFF.

There are a few counts of this clone. The V gene is TRBV4-1, the J gene TRBJ1-1; possible D gene TRBD1, 5 bases. V was pared by 0 bases and J by 8 bases, with 10 bases between. Germline CDR1 is MGHRA and CDR2 is YSYEKL. The CDR3 loop spans 13 amino acids. Here the CDR3 DNA reads TGCGCCAGCAGCCAAGATCACCAGGGAGAAGCTTTCTTT. Translation gives CASSQDHQGEAFF.

This clone appeared a single time. This chain links TRBV5-6 with TRBJ1-1, with D hard to call. The germline V and J ends were trimmed by 3 bases and 5 bases, with 17 bases remaining between them. The CDR3 length is 15 residues. CDR1 and CDR2 (germline): SGHDT, YYEEEE. The CDR3: CASSSPDTLGTEAFF. The CDR3 DNA is TGTGCCAGCAGCTCTCCAGATACCCTAGGAACTGAAGCTTTCTTT.

The genes are TRBV14 and TRBJ1-1; no firm D call. Germline CDR1 reads SGHDN; CDR2 reads FVKESK. V lost 1 base to trimming and J lost 7 bases, with 16 bases between them. The length of the CDR3 is 15 residues. The CDR3 region has the DNA TGTGCCAGCAGCCAAGTTGGGGAGGGTGGTTTTGAAGCTTTCTTT. It encodes CASSQVGEGGFEAFF.

This chain connects TRBV30 to TRBJ1-2; D remains unclear. Germline lookup yields CDR1 GTSNPN and CDR2 SVGIG (reference sequence). CDR3 length equals 12 residues. Trimming took off 1 base at V and 7 bases at J, with 10 bases between the two ends. Written as DNA, the CDR3 is TGTGCCTGGAGTGACAGAGTCGGTGGCTACACCTTC. It specifies CAWSDRVGGYTF.

This clone was observed a few times. This chain uses TRBV9 with TRBJ2-5, with a possible D match to TRBD2 (6 bases). The CDR3 is made up of 15 amino acids. Germline CDR1 is SGDLS and CDR2 is YYNGEE. Trimming shortened V by 2 bases and J by 5 bases, and 16 bases separated the two germline ends. The CDR3 protein is CASSVGGLATETQYF. As DNA, the CDR3 is TGTGCCAGCAGCGTTGGCGGTCTAGCGACGGAGACCCAGTACTTC.

V is TRBV7-8 and J is TRBJ2-7; maybe TRBD2 (7 bases). This CDR3 contains 15 residues. Trimming stripped 5 bases from V and 2 bases from J, with 16 bases between. CDR1 is SGHVS, CDR2 FQNEAQ, per germline. The CDR3 DNA follows: TGTGCCAGCAGCGGTTGGGGGGGGCTTGCCTACGAGCAGTACTTC. It yields the protein CASSGWGGLAYEQYF.

This clone ranks as medium-sized. This rearrangement joins TRBV7-3 to TRBJ2-3; 12 bases map to TRBD2. V shed 2 bases and J 4 bases; nucleotides not matched to a gene: 1. Germline V gene lookup returns CDR1 SGHTA and CDR2 FQGTGA. This CDR3 contains 15 residues. The CDR3 DNA is TGTGCCAGCAGCTTACTAGCGGGGGGGCCAGATACGCAGTATTTT. This translates into CASSLLAGGPDTQYF.